These T cell receptor beta chains were read from a single sample in a study of vaccination and CD4 T cells after COVID-19. A single record per CDR3 protein comes from TCRdb applying MiXCR to the PCR reads. The sample holds tens of thousands of distinct CDR3 sequences; around a third are singletons and the top ten take approximately 10%. Their antigen targets remain unknown. The sample here was CD4+ T cells from blood, cultured in vitro, taken about 7 months after SARS-CoV-2 vaccination. These receptor sequences come from a human donor who had recovered from COVID-19. CDR3s include the opening cysteine and the closing phenylalanine or tryptophan. Each record gives: D gene, J gene, V gene, clone size, CDR3 DNA, CDR3 protein. D genes are given only for firm matches. For some rows the clone size is stated as once, few or many, or as a class when expanded; others skip it.

NA | TRBJ1-1 | TRBV2 | NA | TGTGCCAGCAGTGGAGGGGCTGAAGCTTTCTTT | CASSGGAEAFF
TRBD1 | TRBJ1-1 | TRBV20-1 | few | TGCAGTGCTAGTAACAGGGGGCGGGCTTTCTTT | CSASNRGRAFF
TRBD2 | TRBJ2-1 | TRBV7-2 | NA | TGTGCCAGCAGCTGGATCGGGACTAGTACCTACAATGAGCAGTTCTTC | CASSWIGTSTYNEQFF
NA | TRBJ2-3 | TRBV7-2 | medium-sized | TGTGCCAGCAGCTTAGTGCCTAGCGGAGGGGGAGCAGATACGCAGTATTTT | CASSLVPSGGGADTQYF
TRBD1 | TRBJ2-5 | TRBV2 | NA | TGTGCCAGCAGTGAGCCCTCTATGACAGGGCGAGAGACCCAGTACTTC | CASSEPSMTGRETQYF
TRBD2 | TRBJ2-7 | TRBV6-5 | few | TGTGCCAGCAGTTACGGGGGGGATTTTGTCTACGAGCAGTACTTC | CASSYGGDFVYEQYF
NA | TRBJ2-7 | TRBV7-3 | NA | TGTGCCAGCAGCTTAGCTTTGGGGGGCCAGCAGTACTTC | CASSLALGGQQYF
TRBD2 | TRBJ2-3 | TRBV19 | NA | TGTGCCAGTAGTCAGACTAGCGGAGATACGCAGTATTTT | CASSQTSGDTQYF
NA | TRBJ1-6 | TRBV27 | medium-sized | TGTGCCAGCAGCCGGGGCAATAATTCACCCCTCCACTTT | CASSRGNNSPLHF
NA | TRBJ2-2 | TRBV24-1 | NA | TGTGCCACCAGTGGTAGCGGGACAGTCTCCACCGGGGAGCTGTTTTTT | CATSGSGTVSTGELFF
NA | TRBJ2-1 | TRBV6-1 | few | TGTGCCAGCAATAGACTAGACCGCTACAATGAGCAGTTCTTC | CASNRLDRYNEQFF